These 18 T cell receptor beta chains were sequenced from one sample in a study of response to subunit inactivated influenza vaccine. From the RT-PCR reads, TCRdb called clonotypes with MiXCR, one entry per CDR3 protein. The sample lists around 200,000 distinct CDR3 sequences; about 10% were seen once. Sequences were derived from non-naive T cells sorted from PBMCs, sampled on the day of vaccination. The receptors here all came from a middle-aged man who received an inactivated influenza vaccine.

The sample holds a few counts of this clonotype. V and J are TRBV20-1 and TRBJ2-7, with 16 bases matching TRBD2. Germline loops: CDR1 DFQATT, CDR2 SNEGSKA (reference sequence). The CDR3 contains 15 residues. The V gene end was trimmed by 6 bases and the J gene end by 6 bases; junction bases not matched to a gene: 8. CDR3 loop: CSARGTSGRAFEQYF. The CDR3 coding sequence is TGCAGTGCCCGTGGGACTAGCGGGAGGGCCTTCGAGCAGTACTTC.

The chain uses TRBV20-1 and TRBJ1-6; perhaps TRBD1 as D (5 bases). Germline V gene sequence: CDR1 DFQATT, CDR2 SNEGSKA (reference sequence). V was trimmed by 0 bases and J by 10 bases, leaving 16 bases between them. The CDR3 length is 15 residues. Here the CDR3 reads CSARDRAGRGSPLHF. In DNA, the CDR3 is TGCAGTGCTAGAGATAGGGCAGGGAGAGGGTCACCCCTCCACTTT.

The chain is built from TRBV7-2 and TRBJ1-6; D is possibly TRBD1 (5 bases). Looked up from germline, CDR1 is SGHTA and CDR2 is FQGNSA. Between the trimmed V and J ends, which lost 2 bases and 7 bases, there was a span of 15 bases. CDR3 length: 16 amino acids. The CDR3: CASSLKAQGGNSPLHF. Written as DNA, the CDR3 is TGTGCCAGCAGCTTAAAGGCCCAGGGAGGCAATTCACCCCTCCACTTT.

The gene calls are TRBV19 and TRBJ2-7, with D possibly matching TRBD2 (6 bases). Germline V gene sequence: CDR1 LNHDA, CDR2 SQIVND (reference sequence). CDR3 length equals 15 residues. Trimming removed 6 bases from V and 7 bases from J, with 22 bases in between. The CDR3 nucleotides read TGTGCCAGTAGAGGTACCCTTGGCGGGGTCGAAGAGCAGTACTTC. Translating gives CASRGTLGGVEEQYF.

The sample holds many counts of this clonotype. The chain is built from TRBV4-2 and TRBJ2-3; 8 nucleotides align to TRBD2. The germline CDR1 and CDR2 sequences are LGHNA and YNFKEQ. V trimming: 1 base; J trimming: 6 bases; junction bases outside the gene matches: 12. CDR3 length: 17 residues. In nucleotides, the CDR3 is TGTGCCAGCAGCCAAGTGGTTAGCGGGGCCTACCTTGATACGCAGTATTTT. Translated: CASSQVVSGAYLDTQYF.

This clonotype has at least ten counts. The chain combines TRBV5-6 with TRBJ1-5; D ambiguous. The ends were cut back, 0 bases at V and 3 bases at J, with 7 bases in the middle. There are 14 residues in the CDR3. Per the germline V gene, CDR1 is SGHDT and CDR2 is YYEEEE. The CDR3, as DNA: TGTGCCAGCAGCTTGGAGTCTGCCAATCAGCCCCAGCATTTT. Translation: CASSLESANQPQHF.

This clonotype was observed many times. This sequence joins TRBV6-1 and TRBJ1-3; D unclear. The V end lost 5 bases, the J end lost 6 bases, and 17 bases lay between the germline ends. Germline V gene data show CDR1 as MNHNS and CDR2 as SASEGT. CDR3 size: 15 residues. The CDR3 DNA reads as TGTGCCAGCAGTCCCCGACACTTCGGTGAAAACACCATATATTTT. Translation: CASSPRHFGENTIYF.

This chain connects TRBV11-2 to TRBJ1-2, with TRBD1 matching over 9 bases. In germline, CDR1 is SGHAT, CDR2 FQNNGV. V was clipped by 5 bases and J by 0 bases; unmatched bases: 13. The CDR3 contains 18 residues. Written as DNA, the CDR3 is TGTGCCAGCAGCCACCGGGACAGGGCGAACACTGCTAACTATGGCTACACCTTC. Translated: CASSHRDRANTANYGYTF.

The chain is built from TRBV13 and TRBJ2-2; D perhaps matches TRBD1 (6 bases). The V end was cut by 1 base, the J end by 1 base, with 13 bases between. The CDR3 has 17 residues. Germline CDR1 and CDR2: PRHDT and FYEKMQ (reference sequence). In DNA form, the CDR3 reads TGTGCCAGCAGCTTAGATTTATGGGGGCAGAACACCGGGGAGCTGTTTTTT. Its protein product is CASSLDLWGQNTGELFF.

This clonotype was seen at least ten times. V gene TRBV18 combines with J gene TRBJ2-7; perhaps D is TRBD1 or TRBD2 (5 bases each). V lost 6 bases, J lost 5 bases, and 11 bases lay in between. CDR3 length: 12 residues. Germline CDR1 KGHSH, CDR2 LQKENI. CDR3 in DNA: TGTGCCAGCTCGGATGGGACGCACGAGCAGTACTTC. Encoded protein: CASSDGTHEQYF.

The chain links TRBV2 to TRBJ2-2; D is possibly TRBD1 or TRBD2 (6 bases each). The V and J ends lost 11 bases and 4 bases respectively, with 17 bases between them. Germline CDR1 is SNHLY and CDR2 is FYNNEI. This CDR3 spans 14 amino acids. CDR3 coding DNA: TGTGCCTTTAACGAGGGGGGTCGCACCGGGGAGCTGTTTTTT. It encodes CAFNEGGRTGELFF.

The chain employs TRBV4-1 and TRBJ1-6; unclear D gene. This CDR3 is 17 amino acids long. Germline values: CDR1 MGHRA, CDR2 YSYEKL. V was trimmed by 0 bases and J by 7 bases, leaving 16 bases between them. The CDR3 loop reads CASSQDQRPWTNSPLHF. For the CDR3, the DNA is TGCGCCAGCAGCCAAGATCAGCGGCCCTGGACGAATTCACCCCTCCACTTT.

The J gene is TRBJ2-5, the V gene TRBV20-1; D uncertain. Germline CDR1 DFQATT, CDR2 SNEGSKA (reference sequence). This CDR3 has 14 residues. The germline V and J ends were trimmed by 6 bases and 3 bases, with 17 bases remaining between them. CDR3 region: CSATPLVAEETQYF. CDR3 DNA: TGCAGTGCAACCCCGCTAGTCGCGGAAGAGACCCAGTACTTC.

This clonotype has only a few counts. This chain links TRBV20-1 with TRBJ2-7; 7 bases agree with TRBD1. Germline CDR1 reads DFQATT; CDR2 reads SNEGSKA (reference sequence). Unmatched junction bases numbered 5, after V lost 0 bases and J lost 3 bases. The CDR3 contains 14 residues. CDR3: CSARDIQGVYEQYF. DNA of the CDR3: TGCAGTGCTAGAGATATTCAGGGGGTCTACGAGCAGTACTTC.

This clonotype has more than one count but fewer than ten. The V gene is TRBV14, the J gene TRBJ2-1; D call uncertain. V gave up 3 bases and J gave up 9 bases, with 9 bases separating them. This CDR3 is built from 12 residues. Germline V lookup: CDR1 SGHDN, CDR2 FVKESK. CDR3 amino acids: CASSQAWGEQFF. In DNA form, the CDR3 reads TGTGCCAGCAGCCAGGCCTGGGGTGAGCAGTTCTTC.

The table lists this clonotype with many counts. The chain is built from TRBV20-1 and TRBJ2-5; TRBD2 agrees at 8 bases. This CDR3 is built from 15 residues. V shed 3 bases, J shed 2 bases, and the junction held 8 bases outside the gene matches. The V gene's germline CDR1 is DFQATT and CDR2 SNEGSKA (reference sequence). CDR3: CSARGLAGMQETQYF. In DNA form, the CDR3 reads TGCAGTGCTAGGGGCCTAGCGGGTATGCAAGAGACCCAGTACTTC.

This clonotype appeared many times. The chain carries TRBV5-6 and TRBJ2-5; D possibly corresponds to TRBD1 (5 bases). Deletions cut 8 bases from V and 1 base from J, with 12 bases between. This CDR3 has 13 amino acids. CDR1 is SGHDT, CDR2 YYEEEE, per germline. CDR3 loop: CASSRQIQETQYF. As DNA, the CDR3 is TGTGCCAGTAGCAGACAGATCCAAGAGACCCAGTACTTC. Drawing the rest from reference TRBV5-6 and TRBJ2-5, the complete variable domain is DAGVTQSPTHLIKTRGQQVTLRCSPKSGHDTVSWYQQALGQGPQFIFQYYEEEERQRGNFPDRFSGHQFPNYSSELNVNALLLGDSALYLCASSRQIQETQYFGPGTRLLVL.

This chain joins TRBV7-9 and TRBJ2-3; maybe TRBD2 (6 bases). Germline V gene data show CDR1 as SEHNR and CDR2 as FQNEAQ (reference sequence). Trimming stripped 7 bases from V and 0 bases from J, with 17 bases between. The CDR3 runs to 16 residues. CDR3 nucleotide sequence: TGTGCCAGCACCCCCCCCGGGGGTCAGAGCACAGATACGCAGTATTTT. It translates to CASTPPGGQSTDTQYF.